Following are 24 T cell receptor beta chains from one sample sequenced in a study of cytotoxic CD8 clonotypes in ibrutinib-treated CLL. TCRdb's copy holds only in-frame clones and misses some; the assay was immunoSEQ multiplex PCR. Found here are more than 50,000 clones, 45% to 60% of them singletons; the top ten hold under 15%. The specimen was PBMCs, collected after 12 months of ibrutinib treatment. These receptors all stem from a human donor with chronic lymphocytic leukemia.

The chain carries TRBV29-1 and TRBJ2-5; D might be TRBD2 (5 bases). Germline V gene lookup returns CDR1 SQVTM and CDR2 ANQGSEA. V shed 5 bases and J shed 5 bases, with 12 bases lying between them. The CDR3 is 12 residues long. The CDR3 region has the DNA TGCAGCGTTCGGGGTATGGAGGAGACCCAGTACTTC. Encoded protein: CSVRGMEETQYF.

The chain couples TRBV18 to TRBJ2-5, with 7 bases matching TRBD2. The junction had 6 bases not matched to a gene; V was cut back by 6 bases and J by 2 bases. CDR3 size: 14 residues. Looked up from germline, CDR1 is KGHSH and CDR2 is LQKENI. CDR3 protein: CASSPGTTQETQYF. The CDR3, as DNA: TGTGCCAGCTCTCCCGGGACTACTCAAGAGACCCAGTACTTC.

The rearrangement joins TRBV5-1 to TRBJ1-2; D unresolved. V was cut by 4 bases and J by 7 bases, with 17 bases left in between. Germline V gene data show CDR1 as SGHRS and CDR2 as YFSETQ. This CDR3 has 14 amino acids. CDR3 sequence reads: CASSGTQWSFGYTF. CDR3 bases: TGCGCCAGCAGCGGTACCCAGTGGTCCTTTGGCTACACCTTC.

This clone was detected a few times. V usage is TRBV2 and J usage is TRBJ2-3; TRBD2 matches 7 bases. With 9 bases clipped from V and 1 base from J, the junction kept 7 bases outside the gene matches. CDR3 length: 14 residues. Germline lookup yields CDR1 SNHLY and CDR2 FYNNEI. The CDR3 DNA sequence: TGTGCCAGGGATGGGGCGGGAGGCACAGATACGCAGTATTTT. Its protein is CARDGAGGTDTQYF.

Written as DNA, the CDR3 is TGTGCCAGCAGTTTAGACGGAGCCGCTTCCTACGAGCAGTACTTC. The encoded protein is CASSLDGAASYEQYF. The chain carries TRBV6-6 and TRBJ2-7; D unresolved. The CDR3 has 15 amino acids. Per germline, CDR1 MNHNY and CDR2 SVGAGI (reference sequence). The germline V and J ends were trimmed by 4 bases and 1 base, with 14 bases remaining between them.

J is TRBJ1-5 and V is TRBV5-6; D perhaps matches TRBD1 (5 bases). Trimming removed 6 bases from V and 4 bases from J, with 14 bases in between. The V gene's germline CDR1 is SGHDT and CDR2 YYEEEE. The CDR3 is made up of 14 amino acids. Written as DNA, the CDR3 is TGTGCCAGCACCGACGGCCCAGGGAATCAGCCCCAGCATTTT. This sequence encodes CASTDGPGNQPQHF.

The chain links TRBV18 to TRBJ1-2; D possibly corresponds to TRBD1 (5 bases). Trimming removed 6 bases from V and 5 bases from J, with 22 bases in between. The CDR3 length is 16 residues. Germline values: CDR1 KGHSH, CDR2 LQKENI. The CDR3 nucleotides are TGTGCCAGCTCTCCAAGGCAAACCGGGACCGCGTATGGCTACACCTTC. Encoded protein: CASSPRQTGTAYGYTF.

The rearrangement links TRBV7-2 to TRBJ1-1, with a tentative D call TRBD1 (6 bases). Germline V gives CDR1 SGHTA, CDR2 FQGNSA. V lost 1 base and J lost 5, with 11 bases in between. This CDR3 contains 14 residues. The CDR3 spells CASSLGGARTEAFF. DNA for the CDR3: TGTGCCAGCAGCTTAGGGGGGGCTCGGACTGAAGCTTTCTTT.

The chain is built from TRBV5-1 and TRBJ1-1, with 7 bases matching TRBD1. Germline V gene lookup returns CDR1 SGHRS and CDR2 YFSETQ. This CDR3 has 14 amino acids. V trimming: 8 bases; J trimming: 0 bases; junction bases outside the gene matches: 7. The CDR3 nucleotides are TGCGCCAGTCGGGACAGACAAATGAACACTGAAGCTTTCTTT. Translating gives CASRDRQMNTEAFF.

This rearrangement joins TRBV11-2 to TRBJ2-7; perhaps D is TRBD1 or TRBD2 (6 bases each). The CDR3 totals 16 residues. V lost 1 base and J 1 base, leaving 14 bases between the germline ends. Per the germline V gene, CDR1 is SGHAT and CDR2 is FQNNGV. The DNA of the CDR3 is TGTGCCAGCAGCTTAGCGCGTGGAGGGGGGTCCTACGAGCAGTACTTC. This encodes CASSLARGGGSYEQYF.

The gene calls are TRBV5-6 and TRBJ1-2, with 8 bases lining up with TRBD1. CDR3 size: 14 residues. The germline V gene has CDR1 SGHDT and CDR2 YYEEEE. V dropped 4 bases and J dropped 4; count of bases not matched to a gene: 6. CDR3 in amino acids: CASSPGQGTYGYTF. Here the CDR3 DNA reads TGTGCCAGCAGCCCAGGACAGGGAACCTATGGCTACACCTTC.

The chain uses TRBV10-3 and TRBJ2-3; a possible D gene is TRBD1 (6 bases). The germline gives CDR1 ENHRY, CDR2 SYGVKD. V lost 7 bases and J lost 0, with 20 bases in between. CDR3 size: 17 residues. CDR3 amino acids: CAIKNFLSTGSTDTQYF. In DNA, the CDR3 is TGTGCCATCAAAAACTTTCTGTCGACAGGTAGCACAGATACGCAGTATTTT.

This chain joins TRBV28 and TRBJ2-7; TRBD1 aligns across 7 bases. V was clipped by 5 bases and J by 0 bases; unmatched bases: 7. The CDR3 extends over 15 amino acids. Germline V gene data show CDR1 as MDHEN and CDR2 as SYDVKM. Written as DNA, the CDR3 is TGTGCCAGCAGTCCACAGGGGCGAAGCTCCTACGAGCAGTACTTC. It specifies CASSPQGRSSYEQYF.

The chain is built from TRBV19 and TRBJ2-1; 9 bases align to TRBD2. Germline V gives CDR1 LNHDA, CDR2 SQIVND (reference sequence). The CDR3 spans 15 residues. The V segment lost 6 bases and the J segment 9 bases; nucleotides outside the gene matches: 12. CDR3 sequence: CASRAGTSIGGEQFF. DNA for the CDR3: TGTGCCAGTAGGGCCGGGACTAGCATTGGGGGTGAGCAGTTCTTC.

The sample holds many counts of this clone. This rearrangement joins TRBV30 to TRBJ1-3, with unresolved D. V dropped 0 bases and J dropped 4 bases, with 10 bases sitting between them. Germline V CDR1 and CDR2: GTSNPN, SVGIG (reference sequence). The CDR3 totals 14 residues. The CDR3 DNA is TGTGCCTGGAGTGTGAAGGGCCAGGGAAACACCATATATTTT. This codes for CAWSVKGQGNTIYF.

The rearrangement links TRBV2 to TRBJ1-5; 7 bases fit TRBD1. The CDR3 runs 14 residues. The V segment lost 1 base and the J segment 5 bases; nucleotides outside the gene matches: 2. Germline V CDR1 and CDR2: SNHLY, FYNNEI. The CDR3 here is CASSEVQGDQPQHF. For the CDR3, the DNA is TGTGCCAGCAGTGAAGTTCAGGGGGATCAGCCCCAGCATTTT.

The V and J genes are TRBV28 and TRBJ1-2; D remains unclear. Trimming took 5 bases from V and 8 from J, leaving 12 bases between them. The CDR3 is 12 residues long. Per germline, CDR1 MDHEN and CDR2 SYDVKM. CDR3 in amino acids: CASSPGGRGYTF. In nucleotides, the CDR3 is TGTGCCAGCAGTCCGGGCGGGCGAGGCTACACCTTC.

The CDR3 DNA follows: TGTGCCAGCAGCGCAACAGGACAAGAGACCCAGTACTTC. This encodes CASSATGQETQYF. The chain joins TRBV11-2 to TRBJ2-5, with D possibly matching TRBD1 (5 bases). The germline V gene encodes CDR1 SGHAT and CDR2 FQNNGV. The V and J ends lost 5 bases and 2 bases respectively, with 9 bases between them. The CDR3 runs to 13 residues.

This clone was seen more than once but under ten times. The V and J genes are TRBV14 and TRBJ2-1, with no clear D. Germline CDR1 reads SGHDN; CDR2 reads FVKESK. V lost 1 base, J lost 9 bases, and 13 bases lay in between. The CDR3 consists of 14 residues. CDR3 sequence (DNA): TGTGCCAGCAGCCAAGTTTTGGGAACTACTGAGCAGTTCTTC. Protein product: CASSQVLGTTEQFF.

Turning to this clone: A much larger clone sits a single nucleotide away, making a read error possible. The chain combines TRBV7-2 with TRBJ1-1, with D uncertain. CDR3 size: 11 residues. V lost 6 bases, J lost 0 bases, and 2 bases lay in between. Germline values: CDR1 SGHTA, CDR2 FQGNSA. CDR3 in DNA: TGTGCCAGCAGTGTGAACACTGAAGCTTTCTTT. Its translation: CASSVNTEAFF.

The sample holds a few counts of this clone. V usage is TRBV10-2 and J usage is TRBJ2-7, with 7 bases identical to TRBD2. Per germline, CDR1 WSHSY and CDR2 SAAADI. This CDR3 is 17 amino acids long. The V and J ends lost 4 bases and 3 bases, in that order; junction bases with no gene match: 15. The CDR3 here is CASSVGRGPGGFYEQYV. CDR3 DNA: TGCGCCAGCAGTGTAGGAAGGGGACCGGGGGGATTCTACGAGCAGTACGTC.

The V call is TRBV27, the J call TRBJ2-1; 11 bases match TRBD2. The CDR3 runs to 18 residues. Germline CDR1 is MNHEY and CDR2 is SMNVEV (reference sequence). After removal of 4 bases from V and 7 bases from J, the junction contained 15 bases not matched to a gene. This chain's CDR3 is CASSSPGGSGGGSNEQFF. CDR3 bases: TGTGCCAGCAGTTCGCCCGGAGGTAGCGGGGGGGGGTCGAATGAGCAGTTCTTC.

This clone turned up a few times. The J gene is TRBJ1-2, the V gene TRBV5-1; 7 bases map to TRBD1. The CDR3 runs 14 residues. V gave up 4 bases and J gave up 5 bases; unmatched junction bases: 8. The germline gives CDR1 SGHRS, CDR2 YFSETQ. The CDR3 is CASSPQQGRYGYTF. CDR3 nucleotides: TGCGCCAGCAGCCCACAACAGGGGAGGTATGGCTACACCTTC.

The chain joins TRBV19 to TRBJ1-5; D is uncertain. V gave up 0 bases and J gave up 8 bases, with 11 bases separating them. The germline CDR1 and CDR2 sequences are LNHDA and SQIVND (reference sequence). The CDR3 is 14 residues long. In DNA form, the CDR3 reads TGTGCCAGTAGTATAGACCGGAGTAGGAAGCCCCAGCATTTT. This codes for CASSIDRSRKPQHF.